In this sample, the clone carrying this T cell receptor beta chain turned up a few times. TCRdb used MiXCR to reprocess the 5' RACE reads, holding one entry per CDR3 protein. There are 350,000 to 500,000 distinct CDR3 sequences in the sample; around 17% occur only once, and around a fifth lies in the top ten. V was cut by 7 bases and J by 10 bases, with 14 bases left in between. CDR1 and CDR2 from the germline V gene are MNHEY and SMNVEV (reference sequence). The CDR3 sequence is 13 residues long. This record belongs to a study of T-cell memory formation after mild COVID-19. The rearrangement uses TRBV27 and TRBJ1-6; D unresolved. The material sequenced was PBMCs or a T cell subset sorted from them (not recorded which). This sequence originates from a young man who had mild COVID-19 (a few samples of this study predate the infection). Cell type and time point are not known. In nucleotides, the CDR3 is TGTGCCAGCACCTCAAGGTTAGGATCACCCCTCCACTTT. Translated, it gives CASTSRLGSPLHF.